These 18 T cell receptor beta chains originate from one sample sequenced in a study of graft-versus-host responses after intestinal transplantation. Their target antigens are unknown. The protocol was immunoSEQ multiplex PCR, while the TCRdb copy is restricted to in-frame clones and leaves out a portion. The sample contains tens of thousands of clones, 75% to 95% of which appear only once. This specimen consisted of unstimulated CD8+ T cells sorted from spleen or lymph node cells, obtained before intestinal transplant. All receptors derive from a human donor who received an intestinal transplant.

The chain carries TRBV6-5 and TRBJ2-7; 8 bases map to TRBD2. The CDR3 contains 15 residues. After removal of 2 bases from V and 5 bases from J, the junction contained 8 bases not matched to a gene. Germline loops: CDR1 MNHEY, CDR2 SVGAGI. The CDR3 region is CASSYLSGRIDEQYF. CDR3 DNA: TGTGCCAGCAGTTACCTAAGCGGGAGAATCGACGAGCAGTACTTC.

The V and J genes are TRBV7-6 and TRBJ2-2; D not resolved. Germline V gene data show CDR1 as SGHVS and CDR2 as FNYEAQ. The CDR3 is 13 amino acids. With 5 bases removed from V and 3 bases from J, the gap between germline ends came to 7 bases. The CDR3 spells CASSPIDTGELFF. The CDR3 DNA sequence: TGTGCCAGCAGCCCTATTGACACCGGGGAGCTGTTTTTT. The entire variable domain, with the rest obtained from reference TRBV7-6 and TRBJ2-2, is as follows: GAGVSQSPRYKVTKRGQDVALRCDPISGHVSLYWYRQALGQGPEFLTYFNYEAQQDKSGLPNDRFSAERPEGSISTLTIQRTEQRDSAMYRCASSPIDTGELFFGEGSRLTVL.

The V call is TRBV29-1, the J call TRBJ2-1, with 8 positions matching TRBD1. V was pared by 6 bases and J by 8 bases, with 12 bases of the junction left unmatched. From germline, CDR1 is SQVTM and CDR2 ANQGSEA. The length of the CDR3 is 14 residues. This CDR3 is CSVPQGARFDEQFF. The CDR3 DNA reads TGCAGCGTCCCTCAGGGGGCCCGGTTCGATGAGCAGTTCTTC.

The genes are TRBV28 and TRBJ2-1; weak D call: TRBD2 (7 bases). The CDR3 sequence is 13 residues long. Trimming stripped 2 bases from V and 7 bases from J, with 9 bases between. Germline V CDR1 and CDR2: MDHEN, SYDVKM. The CDR3 here is CASSLRGANEQFF. In DNA, the CDR3 is TGTGCCAGCAGTTTACGGGGGGCGAATGAGCAGTTCTTC.

The CDR3 DNA is TGTGCCAGCAGCTCCACCCCACTAGCGGGGGGCCTGGGGGCCCAGTACTTC. Translated: CASSSTPLAGGLGAQYF. The V gene is TRBV7-6, the J gene TRBJ2-5; TRBD2 matches at 12 bases. Germline V gene data show CDR1 as SGHVS and CDR2 as FNYEAQ. V gave up 4 bases and J gave up 9 bases; unmatched junction bases: 15. The CDR3 contains 17 residues.

The V gene is TRBV5-1, the J gene TRBJ1-6; D unresolved. This CDR3 spans 14 amino acids. Germline-derived CDR1 and CDR2 are SGHRS and YFSETQ. Trimming shortened V by 4 bases and J by 7 bases, and 12 bases separated the two germline ends. The CDR3 DNA reads as TGCGCCAGCAGCCCGCGGACGGCGAATTCACCCCTCCACTTT. Translation: CASSPRTANSPLHF. The complete variable domain, with remaining parts taken from reference TRBV5-1 and TRBJ1-6, reads KAGVTQTPRYLIKTRGQQVTLSCSPISGHRSVSWYQQTPGQGLQFLFEYFSETQRNKGNFPGRFSGRQFSNSRSEMNVSTLELGDSALYLCASSPRTANSPLHFGNGTRLTVT.

This chain links TRBV5-1 with TRBJ1-1; TRBD1 aligns across 10 bases. The junction had 11 bases not matched to a gene; V was cut back by 5 bases and J by 1 base. The length of the CDR3 is 17 residues. Per the germline V gene, CDR1 is SGHRS and CDR2 is YFSETQ. The CDR3 protein is CASSPPRQGAGNTEAFF. In nucleotides, the CDR3 is TGCGCCAGCAGTCCCCCGCGACAGGGGGCAGGGAACACTGAAGCTTTCTTT.

This clone was seen only once. The genes are TRBV10-3 and TRBJ2-7, with TRBD2 matching 8 bases. The V gene end was trimmed by 4 bases and the J gene end by 2 bases; junction bases not matched to a gene: 7. This CDR3 is 15 amino acids long. CDR1 ENHRY and CDR2 SYGVKD come from the germline V gene. The CDR3 is CAISGSGSGTYEQYF. The CDR3 region has the DNA TGTGCCATCAGTGGGAGCGGGAGTGGAACCTACGAGCAGTACTTC.

The rearrangement uses TRBV27 and TRBJ2-7; D gene unclear. Trimming removed 2 bases at V and 2 bases at J, with 10 bases between. The CDR3 length is 14 residues. The V gene's germline CDR1 is MNHEY and CDR2 SMNVEV (reference sequence). The CDR3 nucleotides are TGTGCCAGCAGTTTAATTGGCAGGACCTACGAGCAGTACTTC. The encoded protein is CASSLIGRTYEQYF.

This rearrangement joins TRBV10-3 to TRBJ1-1, with D possibly TRBD1 on 5 matching bases. The V and J ends lost 5 bases and 1 base respectively, with 8 bases between them. This CDR3 contains 13 residues. The germline gives CDR1 ENHRY, CDR2 SYGVKD. The CDR3 bases are TGTGCCATCAGTTTAGGACAGAACACTGAAGCTTTCTTT. As protein: CAISLGQNTEAFF.

This clone has just a few counts. Distinct nucleotide sequences in the sample also encode this CDR3. V gene TRBV11-2 combines with J gene TRBJ2-7; D assignment may be TRBD1 or TRBD2 (5 bases each). In germline, CDR1 is SGHAT, CDR2 FQNNGV. CDR3 length: 14 residues. V was pared by 1 base and J by 0 bases, with 7 bases between. As DNA, the CDR3 is TGTGCCAGCAGCTTAGGGGGGAGCTCCTACGAGCAGTACTTC. Amino acid sequence: CASSLGGSSYEQYF.

In DNA, the CDR3 is TGTGCCAGCAGCTTAGAAGCCGGGGGTAATGAAAAACTGTTTTTT. It yields the protein CASSLEAGGNEKLFF. The chain has TRBV7-9 and TRBJ1-4, with D perhaps TRBD1 (5 bases). The germline V gene has CDR1 SEHNR and CDR2 FQNEAQ (reference sequence). This CDR3 region has 15 residues. The V end was cut by 1 base, the J end by 4 bases, with 10 bases between.

The J gene is TRBJ2-7, the V gene TRBV27, with 10 nucleotides matching TRBD1. V trimming: 3 bases; J trimming: 0 bases; junction bases outside the gene matches: 5. The CDR3 extends over 16 amino acids. Looked up from germline, CDR1 is MNHEY and CDR2 is SMNVEV (reference sequence). In nucleotides, the CDR3 is TGTGCCAGCAGTTTCCTCAGGACAGGGGGCTCCTACGAGCAGTACTTC. It is translated as CASSFLRTGGSYEQYF.

The chain combines TRBV2 with TRBJ2-2; D gene uncertain. Trimming shortened V by 8 bases and J by 5 bases, and 9 bases separated the two germline ends. The CDR3 consists of 12 residues. Per the germline V gene, CDR1 is SNHLY and CDR2 is FYNNEI. DNA of the CDR3: TGTGCCAGCGACCCCGGAACCGGGGAGCTGTTTTTT. Translated: CASDPGTGELFF.

This CDR3 reads CASSGNRYQWSNQPQHF. CDR3 in DNA: TGTGCCAGCAGTGGAAACAGGTACCAGTGGAGCAATCAGCCCCAGCATTTT. The chain couples TRBV2 to TRBJ1-5; perhaps TRBD1 as D (5 bases). There are 17 residues in the CDR3. The germline CDR1 and CDR2 sequences are SNHLY and FYNNEI. The ends were cut back, 4 bases at V and 1 base at J, with 17 bases in the middle.

This chain joins TRBV18 and TRBJ2-7; D not certain. Germline lookup yields CDR1 KGHSH and CDR2 LQKENI. The CDR3 sequence is 13 residues long. Trimming shortened V by 5 bases and J by 6 bases, and 14 bases separated the two germline ends. The CDR3 nucleotides read TGTGCCAGCTCAACTCTCTTAAGTCCCGAGCAGTACTTC. As protein: CASSTLLSPEQYF. The full variable domain, completed using reference TRBV18 and TRBJ2-7, is NAGVMQNPRHLVRRRGQEARLRCSPMKGHSHVYWYRQLPEEGLKFMVYLQKENIIDESGMPKERFSAEFPKEGPSILRIQQVVRGDSAAYFCASSTLLSPEQYFGPGTRLTVT.

The CDR3 DNA reads TGCGCCAGCAGTACCGACTATCTAGCCCCCTACAATGAGCAGTTCTTC. Translation gives CASSTDYLAPYNEQFF. V and J are TRBV10-2 and TRBJ2-1; D possibly corresponds to TRBD2 (5 bases). The CDR3 extends over 16 amino acids. CDR1 WSHSY and CDR2 SAAADI come from the germline V gene. With 5 bases removed from V and 2 bases from J, the gap between germline ends came to 16 bases.

The CDR3 here is CASSTPTGLNTEAFF. CDR3 DNA: TGTGCCAGCAGCACCCCGACAGGACTGAACACTGAAGCTTTCTTT. The chain carries TRBV13 and TRBJ1-1; a weak D match, TRBD1 (6 bases). Trimming left V 5 bases short and J 0 bases short, with 13 bases between. Germline lookup yields CDR1 PRHDT and CDR2 FYEKMQ (reference sequence). This CDR3 is 15 amino acids long.